This TCR beta chain was retrieved from a study of vaccination and CD4 T cells after COVID-19. Study background: Post-COVID sampling occurred a median about 110 days after diagnosis (range 35 to 161). Overall study results and limits: Convalescent patients saw a median around 83% of their reactive clones show up only after vaccination.

Germline V CDR1 and CDR2: MNHNS, SASEGT. V was shortened by 6 bases and J by 1 base, with 9 bases between the two germline ends. The CDR3 loop spans 14 amino acids. As for treatment: approximately nine-day PBMC culture with coronavirus spike peptide pools or control peptides (ViraFEST assay). Researchers collected the unexposed donor's CD4+ T cells before the COVID-19 pandemic (2011-2018). Half-medium replacement with fresh IL-2 medium took place on days 3 and 7. A note on this clonotype: What it recognizes is unknown.

The Oncomine TCR Beta short-read assay was what sequenced the DNA obtained from cultured CD4+ T cells. In this case, cultured CD4+ T cells provided the extracted genomic DNA. TCRdb used MiXCR to reprocess the PCR reads, holding one entry per CDR3 protein. Among thousands of distinct CDR3 sequences listed, around 48% were seen once. The rearrangement uses TRBV6-1 and TRBJ2-2; D uncertain. This TCR came from a human donor in good health. The sample comprised CD4+ T cells from blood, cultured in vitro. The CDR3 DNA reads as TGTGCCAGCAGGGTGCAGGAGAACACCGGGGAGCTGTTTTTT. This encodes CASRVQENTGELFF.